The present TCR beta chain was sequenced within a study of cytomegalovirus exposure and HLA in healthy donors. Study at large: Unique TCRs numbering some 80 million, obtained from HLA-typed donors, made up an early data release.

Germline CDR1 and CDR2: MDHEN and SYDVKM. Trimming pared 10 bases from V and 8 bases from J, leaving 14 bases between. CDR3 length: 12 amino acids. PCR was performed using 60 Vbeta and 13 Jbeta primers. TCRdb's copy holds only in-frame clones and misses some; the assay was immunoSEQ multiplex PCR. The sample records 90,000 to 110,000 clones, 65% to 90% being singletons. The sample holds one count of this clone. The antigen remains undetermined. Study-wide results and limits: Researchers left out some V segments, among them TRBV6-2 and TRBV6-3, as indistinguishable. In a later analysis, TCR beta V- and J-gene trimming was associated with a missense DCLRE1C variant.

The rearrangement joins TRBV28 to TRBJ2-2; the D gene is possibly TRBD2 (6 bases). Specimen: PBMCs. The source is a woman aged 25 to 39 in good health and CMV-seronegative. In DNA form, the CDR3 reads TGTGCCATCGGCCGAGGGACTGGGGAGCTGTTTTTT. This translates into CAIGRGTGELFF.